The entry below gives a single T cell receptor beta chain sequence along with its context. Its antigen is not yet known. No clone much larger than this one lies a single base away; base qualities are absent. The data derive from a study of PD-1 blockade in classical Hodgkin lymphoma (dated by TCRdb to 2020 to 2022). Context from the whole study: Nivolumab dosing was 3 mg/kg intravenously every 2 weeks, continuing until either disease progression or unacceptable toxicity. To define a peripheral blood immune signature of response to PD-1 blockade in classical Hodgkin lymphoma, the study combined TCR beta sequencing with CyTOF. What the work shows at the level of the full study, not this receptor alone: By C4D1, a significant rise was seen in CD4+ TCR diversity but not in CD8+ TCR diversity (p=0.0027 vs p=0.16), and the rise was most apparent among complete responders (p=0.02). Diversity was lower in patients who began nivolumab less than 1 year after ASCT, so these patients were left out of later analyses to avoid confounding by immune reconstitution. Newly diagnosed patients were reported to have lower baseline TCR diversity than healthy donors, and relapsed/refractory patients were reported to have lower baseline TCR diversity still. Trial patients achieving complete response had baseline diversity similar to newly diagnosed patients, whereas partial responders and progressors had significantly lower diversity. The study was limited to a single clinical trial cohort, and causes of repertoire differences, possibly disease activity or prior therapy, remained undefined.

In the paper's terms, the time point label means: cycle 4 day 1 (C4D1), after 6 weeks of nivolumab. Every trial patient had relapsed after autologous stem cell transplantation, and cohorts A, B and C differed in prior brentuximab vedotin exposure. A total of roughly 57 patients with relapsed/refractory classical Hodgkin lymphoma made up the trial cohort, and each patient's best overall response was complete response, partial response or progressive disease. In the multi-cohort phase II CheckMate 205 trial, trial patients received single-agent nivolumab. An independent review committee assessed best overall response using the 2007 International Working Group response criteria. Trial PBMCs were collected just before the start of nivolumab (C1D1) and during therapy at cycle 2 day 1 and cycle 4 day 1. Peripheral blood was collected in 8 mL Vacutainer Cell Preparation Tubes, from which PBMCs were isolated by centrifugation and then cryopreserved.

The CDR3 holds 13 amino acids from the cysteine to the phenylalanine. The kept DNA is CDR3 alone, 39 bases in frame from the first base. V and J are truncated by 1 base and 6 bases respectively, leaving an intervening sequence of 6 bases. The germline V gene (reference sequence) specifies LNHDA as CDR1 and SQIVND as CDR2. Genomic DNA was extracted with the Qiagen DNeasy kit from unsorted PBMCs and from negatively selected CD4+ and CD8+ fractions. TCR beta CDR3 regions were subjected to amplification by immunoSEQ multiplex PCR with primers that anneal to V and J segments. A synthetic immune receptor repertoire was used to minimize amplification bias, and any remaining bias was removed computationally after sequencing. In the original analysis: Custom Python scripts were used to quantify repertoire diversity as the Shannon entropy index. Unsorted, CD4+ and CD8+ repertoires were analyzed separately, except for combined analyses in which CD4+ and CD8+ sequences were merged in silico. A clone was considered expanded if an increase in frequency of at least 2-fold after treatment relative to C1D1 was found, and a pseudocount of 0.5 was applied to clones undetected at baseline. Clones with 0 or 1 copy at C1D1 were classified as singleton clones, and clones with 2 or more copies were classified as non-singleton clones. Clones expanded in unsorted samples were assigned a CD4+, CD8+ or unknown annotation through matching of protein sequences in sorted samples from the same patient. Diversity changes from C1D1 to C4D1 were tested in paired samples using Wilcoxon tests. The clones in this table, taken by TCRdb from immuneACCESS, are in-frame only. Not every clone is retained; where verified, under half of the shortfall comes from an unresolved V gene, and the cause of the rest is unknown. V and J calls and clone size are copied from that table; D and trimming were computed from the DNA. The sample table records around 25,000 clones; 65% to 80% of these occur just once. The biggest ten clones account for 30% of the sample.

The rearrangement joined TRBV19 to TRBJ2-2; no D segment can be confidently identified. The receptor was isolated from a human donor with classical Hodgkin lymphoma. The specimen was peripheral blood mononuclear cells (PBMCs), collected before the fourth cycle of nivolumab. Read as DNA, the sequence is TGTGCCAGTAGTATAGGGAAAGCCGGGGAGCTGTTTTTT. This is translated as CASSIGKAGELFF.